These 5 T cell receptor beta chains originate from one sample sequenced in a study of regulatory T cells in long-lasting Graves disease. Described time point: newly diagnosed GD, antithyroid drugs for less than 3 months. Following extraction of RNA from PBMCs, that RNA was used to make the TCR library. CDR3-region Arm-PCR and iRepertoire HTBI primers produced the TCR beta libraries. In TCRdb, the multiplex PCR reads were re-called with MiXCR into one record per CDR3 protein. The sample has 250,000 to 300,000 distinct CDR3 sequences; about 20% are singletons. The same sample was also studied in work on T cells in Graves' hyperthyroidism and ophthalmopathy.

The specimen was peripheral blood mononuclear cells (PBMCs), collected at new diagnosis, from a patient treated with antithyroid drugs. Every receptor here comes from a woman aged 25-40 years with Graves disease.

The chain uses TRBV9 and TRBJ2-7, with 12 positions matching TRBD2. Germline CDR1 is SGDLS and CDR2 is YYNGEE. This CDR3 region has 16 residues. Trimming removed 4 bases from V and 2 bases from J; junction bases left unmatched: 7. The CDR3 reads CASSSTLAGGPYEQYF. In DNA form, the CDR3 reads TGTGCCAGCAGCTCCACCCTAGCGGGGGGGCCCTACGAGCAGTACTTC.

The CDR3 here is CASSSTMVYGYTF. The CDR3, as DNA: TGCGCCAGCAGCTCCACGATGGTCTATGGCTACACCTTC. The chain joins TRBV5-1 to TRBJ1-2, with D unresolved. V gave up 3 bases and J gave up 4 bases, with 10 bases separating them. There are 13 residues in the CDR3. Germline CDR1 reads SGHRS; CDR2 reads YFSETQ.

The sample holds many counts of this clonotype. This chain joins TRBV20-1 and TRBJ2-5; 7 bases are a match to TRBD1. The CDR3 spans 12 residues. Germline trimming cut 5 bases from V and 2 bases from J; bases unmatched to any gene: 2. Germline lookup yields CDR1 DFQATT and CDR2 SNEGSKA (reference sequence). CDR3 coding DNA: TGCAGTGCTCCCAGGGGGCAAGAGACCCAGTACTTC. Translation: CSAPRGQETQYF.

This clonotype was observed at least ten times. The DNA of the CDR3 is TGTGCCAGTAGTTCGTCCAGGGGCACCAATTCACCCCTCCACTTT. This sequence encodes CASSSSRGTNSPLHF. The V gene is TRBV19, the J gene TRBJ1-6, with a possible D match to TRBD1 (6 bases). The germline CDR1 and CDR2 sequences are LNHDA and SQIVND (reference sequence). V shed 5 bases and J shed 7 bases, with 15 bases lying between them. The CDR3 contains 15 residues. Variable domain in full (rest from reference TRBV19 and TRBJ1-6): DGGITQSPKYLFRKEGQNVTLSCEQNLNHDAMYWYRQDPGQGLRLIYYSQIVNDFQKGDIAEGYSVSREKKESFPLTVTSAQKNPTAFYLCASSSSRGTNSPLHFGNGTRLTVT.

This clonotype was observed a few times. Mismatch with germline at one junction end may stem from a read error. CDR3 nucleotide sequence: TGTGCCAGCAGCCCCTATAGCGGGGGGTCAGCCACAGATACGCAGTATTTT. Protein product: CASSPYSGGSATDTQYF. The chain has TRBV4-1 and TRBJ2-3; 10 nucleotides match TRBD2. The CDR3 sequence is 17 residues long. From germline, CDR1 is MGHRA and CDR2 YSYEKL.